This TCR beta chain was recovered during a study of identical twins (dated by TCRdb to the mid-2010s). Concerning the study at large: The study deep-sequenced TCR alpha and beta repertoires from monozygotic twins, unrelated adults of various ages and cord blood to test whether fetal clonotypes persist. Replicate twin experiments were performed at different times using different library preparation protocols to rule out contamination.

From the cysteine up to the phenylalanine, the CDR3 has a length of 15 residues. Of the read, only the CDR3 DNA is kept; its 45 bases are in frame from base 1. Trimming takes 6 bases off V and 3 bases off J; junction bases not matched to a gene: 3. In the germline V gene, CDR1 corresponds to SGHTA and CDR2 to FQGNSA. What the work shows at the level of the full study, not this receptor alone: Excess twin sharing in beta out-of-frame sequences was weaker because fewer shared sequences lowered the signal-to-noise ratio. Invariant T cells such as MAIT and iNKT could partly confound zero-insertion analyses, although diverse VJ usage argued against such confounding for most clonotypes. Compared with coincidental sharing between unrelated individuals, an excess of low generation-probability sequences was observed among out-of-frame TCR alpha sequences shared between twins. Conclusions relied on cross-sectional statistical analysis, since the same donors could not be followed over many years. Abundant cord blood beta clonotypes had fewer insertions, young adult naive repertoires showed a similar but weaker trend, and memory repertoires showed no such trend. In monozygotic twins, out-of-frame TCR alpha sharing was systematically underestimated by recombination models, although the models agreed with sharing between unrelated individuals.

Every donor in the study was a healthy Caucasian. Three unrelated non-twin adults were additionally sequenced: a male aged 18 to 29, a male aged 50 to 59 and a female aged 50 to 59. Miltenyi CD45RO+ enrichment and human naive T-cell isolation kits were used to isolate memory (CD45RO+) and naive T cells from PBMC. A remark on this clonotype: This clone's antigen is unknown. Base qualities are not provided; no much larger clone lies one nucleotide away.

The library relied on 5' RACE. Sequenced using an Illumina HiSeq 2000. Template switching added a universal primer binding site, and the final cDNA carried a unique molecular identifier that allowed TCR cDNA molecules to be counted accurately. Specific primers in the conserved constant-segment region were used to synthesize first-strand cDNA for the TCR alpha and beta chains. To control for contamination, every cDNA library carried two barcodes: a SMART-Mk sample barcode plus Illumina barcodes. TruSeq adapter sequences and Illumina sample barcodes were added in two successive PCR steps. The Illumina HiSeq platform was used with custom primers to sequence TCR alpha and beta cDNA libraries. Per the source publication's procedure: MiGEC was used to process raw reads and extract unique molecular identifiers, and MiXCR was used to find CDR3 positions. Recombination models were inferred per individual with the repgenHMM and IGoR tools using an EM algorithm. The analysis of shared clonotypes was done with the tcR package in R, with sharing normalized by the product of cloneset sizes. To study raw recombination free of thymic and clonal selection effects, out-of-frame nonproductive sequences were analyzed. Using fastp at Q25 and MiXCR, TCRdb reprocessed the public reads and kept productive beta chains. Identical CDR3 proteins give one entry, which carries the most common genes and DNA. TCRdb's processing, not the study's, gives the V and J calls here. The sample contains about 430,000 distinct CDR3 sequences, roughly 20% of them found a single time. The ten biggest clones cover 12% of the sample.

The rearranged segments are TRBV7-2 and TRBJ2-1; TRBD2 fits 12 bases in the junction. This TCR derives from a man over 45 in good health. The sequenced sample consisted of naive T cells sorted from blood. This sample's cell subset or site label indicates: cells isolated with a human naive T-cell isolation kit. The DNA sequence reads TGTGCCAGCAGAAGACTAGCGGGAGTCTACAATGAGCAGTTCTTC. This yields the protein CASRRLAGVYNEQFF.